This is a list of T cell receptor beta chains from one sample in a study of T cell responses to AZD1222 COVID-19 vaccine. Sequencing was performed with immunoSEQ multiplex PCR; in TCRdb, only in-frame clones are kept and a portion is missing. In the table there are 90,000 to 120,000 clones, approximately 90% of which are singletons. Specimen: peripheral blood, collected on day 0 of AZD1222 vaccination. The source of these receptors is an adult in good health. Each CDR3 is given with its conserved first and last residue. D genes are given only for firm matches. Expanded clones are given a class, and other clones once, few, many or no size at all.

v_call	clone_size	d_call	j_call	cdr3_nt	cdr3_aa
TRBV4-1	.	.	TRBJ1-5	TGCGCCAGCAGCCTACGTGGGTTTCGGAGCAATCAGCCCCAGCATTTT	CASSLRGFRSNQPQHF
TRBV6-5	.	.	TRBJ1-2	TGTGCCAGCACCAAACGGGAGCGGGGGGCGGCTGGCTACACCTTC	CASTKRERGAAGYTF
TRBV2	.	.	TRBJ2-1	TGTGCCAGCACCGAGGCGACGAACAGTAAGGGTGAGCAGTTCTTC	CASTEATNSKGEQFF
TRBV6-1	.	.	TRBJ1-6	TGTGCCAGCAGTGAAGCGGGCTCACCCCTCCACTTT	CASSEAGSPLHF
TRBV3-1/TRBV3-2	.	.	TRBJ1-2	TGTGCCAGCAGCCTTCGGGCAGGCGGCTACACCTTC	CASSLRAGGYTF
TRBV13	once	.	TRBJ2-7	TGTGCCAGCAGCTTCTTTTCCGGGACCTCCTACGAGCAGTACTTC	CASSFFSGTSYEQYF
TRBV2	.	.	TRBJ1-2	TGTGCCAGGGTGTCGGGGGCCGGCTATGGCTACACCTTC	CARVSGAGYGYTF
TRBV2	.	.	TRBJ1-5	TGTGCCAGCAATAGGTTTTATAGCAATCAGCCCCAGCATTTT	CASNRFYSNQPQHF
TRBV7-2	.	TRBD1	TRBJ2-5	TGTGCCAGCAGCTCGCCCGGGACAGGGGAGACCCAGTACTTC	CASSSPGTGETQYF
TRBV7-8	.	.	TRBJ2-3	TGTGCCAGCAGCTTAGGTATCATCACAGATACGCAGTATTTT	CASSLGIITDTQYF
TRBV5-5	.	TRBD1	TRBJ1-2	TGTGCCAGCAGAGCTGCGGACAGGGGAGCCTATGGCTACACCTTC	CASRAADRGAYGYTF
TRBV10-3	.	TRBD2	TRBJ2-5	TGTGCCATCAGTGATGCGGGGGGAAGGCAAGAGACCCAGTACTTC	CAISDAGGRQETQYF
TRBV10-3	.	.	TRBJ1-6	TGTGCCATCAGTGACGGGAGGGGGGCCCGTTCACCCCTCCACTTT	CAISDGRGARSPLHF
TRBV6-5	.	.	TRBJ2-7	TGTGCCAGCAGTTACCTAAGCAGGGCCTACGAGCAGTACTTC	CASSYLSRAYEQYF
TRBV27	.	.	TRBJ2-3	TGTGCCAGCACAACCACAGGCTTCACAGATACGCAGTATTTT	CASTTTGFTDTQYF
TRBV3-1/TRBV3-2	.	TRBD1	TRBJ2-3	TGTGCCAGCAGCCCGGGACAGTTTAGCACAGATACGCAGTATTTT	CASSPGQFSTDTQYF
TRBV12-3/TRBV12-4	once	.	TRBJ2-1	TGTGCCAGCAGTTTAGGGGGAAATGAGCAGTTCTTC	CASSLGGNEQFF
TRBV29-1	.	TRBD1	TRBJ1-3	TGCAGCGCCACAGGGGGCAGTAGGTCTGGAAACACCATATATTTT	CSATGGSRSGNTIYF
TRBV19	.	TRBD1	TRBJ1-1	TGTGCCAGTAGTGTCACAGGGGGCACGGCTGAAGCTTTCTTT	CASSVTGGTAEAFF
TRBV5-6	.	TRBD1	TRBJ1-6	TGTGCCAGCAGTCGGGGACAGGGCACAGTTTCACCCCTCCACTTT	CASSRGQGTVSPLHF
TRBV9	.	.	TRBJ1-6	TGTGCCAGCAGCGTAGCTCCAGCAGATCTGAGCTCCTATAATTCACCCCTCCACTTT	CASSVAPADLSSYNSPLHF
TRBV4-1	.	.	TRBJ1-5	TGCGCCAGCAGCCAGGGAGGTGACAATCAGCCCCAGCATTTT	CASSQGGDNQPQHF
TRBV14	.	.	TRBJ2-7	TGTGCCAGCAGCCAAGAAAGTCAGCAGTACTTC	CASSQESQQYF
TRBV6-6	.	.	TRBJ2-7	TGTGCCAGCAGAAATACAGCAAGCAGCTCCTACGAGCAGTACTTC	CASRNTASSSYEQYF
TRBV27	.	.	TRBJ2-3	TGTGCCAGCGGGTCGACATGGTTGTGGGGCACGCAGTATTTT	CASGSTWLWGTQYF
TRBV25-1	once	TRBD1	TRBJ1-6	TGTGCCAGCAGTGCGTCGGACAGGGGAGGTCACTCACCCCTCCACTTT	CASSASDRGGHSPLHF
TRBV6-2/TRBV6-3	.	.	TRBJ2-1	TGTGCCAGCAGTTCTAACAGGGGCTACGGAGGGAATGAGCAGTTCTTC	CASSSNRGYGGNEQFF
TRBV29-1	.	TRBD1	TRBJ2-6	TGCAGCGTGAGGGGGCAGGCCCTCTCTGGGGCCAACGTCCTGACTTTC	CSVRGQALSGANVLTF
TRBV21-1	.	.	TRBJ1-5	TGTGCCAGCAGCAAACCCGAGGGCCCAGATCAGCCCCAGCATTTT	CASSKPEGPDQPQHF
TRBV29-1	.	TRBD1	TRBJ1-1	TGCAGCGTTGAAAAATTGGGGACAGCTGAAGCTTTCTTT	CSVEKLGTAEAFF
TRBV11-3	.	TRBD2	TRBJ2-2	TGTGCCAGCAGCCACCGGACTAGCAGGGGGGAGCTGTTTTTT	CASSHRTSRGELFF
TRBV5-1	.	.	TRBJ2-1	TGCGCCAGCAGCTCACAGGGCGCGGGAGCTAATGAGCAGTTCTTC	CASSSQGAGANEQFF
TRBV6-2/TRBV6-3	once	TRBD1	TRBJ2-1	TGTGCCAGCAGCCCTCTCCCGGGACAGGTAAACAATGAGCAGTTCTTC	CASSPLPGQVNNEQFF